Listed below are T cell receptor beta chains from one sample, sequenced in a study of T-cell reconstitution after alpha-beta-depleted transplantation in children. TCRdb re-derived calls from the PCR reads in MiXCR, one entry per CDR3 protein. This sample yields about 260,000 distinct CDR3 sequences, of which 9.5% to 13% are seen a single time; about a quarter belongs to the top ten. The sequences come from peripheral blood, collected 180 days after TCRalphabeta/CD19-depleted stem cell transplant. The receptors were gathered from a male patient between 2 and 9 years old who had a stem cell transplant for chronic granulomatous disease, so the T cells may come from the graft donor. The CDR3 runs from the conserved cysteine through the conserved F or W. The D gene is left open where the match is weak. Some rows have no size entry. The others give once, few or many, or a class for an expanded clone.

clone size,J gene,V gene,D gene,CDR3 DNA,CDR3 protein
-,TRBJ2-7,TRBV29-1,-,TGCAGCGTGGAGCAGGGTGTCGACGAGCAGTACTTC,CSVEQGVDEQYF
many,TRBJ2-3,TRBV20-1,TRBD2,TGCAGTGCTAGAGAACTAGCGGTCATAGATACGCAGTATTTT,CSARELAVIDTQYF
many,TRBJ1-4,TRBV11-1,TRBD1,TGTGCCAGCAGCTCGGTTAGGTTTTGGCAGGGGGCGAATTCTGGTAATGAAAAACTGTTTTTT,CASSSVRFWQGANSGNEKLFF
many,TRBJ1-2,TRBV7-2,-,TGTGCCAGCAGCACCGCCCCGGGGCCTTATGGCTACACCTTC,CASSTAPGPYGYTF
-,TRBJ1-1,TRBV30,-,TGTGCCTGGAAAAAAACAGTTAACACTGAAGCTTTCTTT,CAWKKTVNTEAFF
many,TRBJ2-1,TRBV28,TRBD1,TGTGCCAGCAGGACGGACAGGGGGTCCTACAATGAGCAGTTCTTC,CASRTDRGSYNEQFF
many,TRBJ2-4,TRBV7-9,-,TGTGCCAGCAGCTTAGGAAAGGGATACATTCAGTACTTC,CASSLGKGYIQYF
few,TRBJ2-1,TRBV2,TRBD2,TGTGCCTGCAGTCCCCGGACTAGCGGGGGGGCTACTCTTCACAATGAGCAGTTCTTC,CACSPRTSGGATLHNEQFF
many,TRBJ2-1,TRBV9,TRBD2,TGTGCCAGCAGCGTACAAGCGGGAGTTGCCTACAATGAGCAGTTCTTC,CASSVQAGVAYNEQFF
many,TRBJ2-5,TRBV7-9,-,TGTGCCAGCAGCCAATTTGGGGGTGAGGAGACCCAGTACTTC,CASSQFGGEETQYF
many,TRBJ2-7,TRBV5-1,-,TGCGCCAGCAGCTTGGCAGGAAACCTCTACGAGCAGTACTTC,CASSLAGNLYEQYF
many,TRBJ2-5,TRBV5-1,-,TGCGCCAGCAGCACGCGCGCCACCGAGGAGACCCAGTACTTC,CASSTRATEETQYF
many,TRBJ2-3,TRBV20-1,-,TGCAGTGCTAGACTGGCGGGATTGGCAGATACGCAGTATTTT,CSARLAGLADTQYF
few,TRBJ2-7,TRBV6-4,TRBD1,TGTGCCAGCACTCTGGGACAGGGAGGCCACGAGCAGTACTTC,CASTLGQGGHEQYF
many,TRBJ2-1,TRBV7-2,-,TGTGCCAGCAGCTTAATGGCCGGCAATGAGCAGTTCTTC,CASSLMAGNEQFF
many,TRBJ2-2,TRBV18,TRBD1,TGTGCCAGCTCACCCCTCCCGGGACAGGGGGCGAGAACCGGGGAGCTGTTTTTT,CASSPLPGQGARTGELFF
few,TRBJ2-3,TRBV5-4,-,TGTGCCAGCAGCGCCGGGACTAGGGGGCTCACAGATACGCAGTATTTT,CASSAGTRGLTDTQYF
many,TRBJ1-2,TRBV7-8,TRBD1,TGTGCCAGCAGCGCCGGGACAGGGTATGTCTATGGCTACACCTTC,CASSAGTGYVYGYTF
many,TRBJ2-1,TRBV12-3/TRBV12-4,-,TGTGCCAGCAGTTTAGAGGACGTTAACAATGAGCAGTTCTTC,CASSLEDVNNEQFF
many,TRBJ2-3,TRBV7-8,-,TGTGCCAGCAGCGCCCACCGAGCGCACCCTAGCACAGATACGCAGTATTTT,CASSAHRAHPSTDTQYF
few,TRBJ2-1,TRBV5-5,TRBD1,TGTGCCAGCAGATACCGGGACAGGGCTTCCAATGAGCAGTTCTTC,CASRYRDRASNEQFF
many,TRBJ2-3,TRBV7-3,-,TGTGCCAGCAGCTTAACGAGCGTAGGGGATACGCAGTATTTT,CASSLTSVGDTQYF
many,TRBJ2-2,TRBV6-5,TRBD2,TGTGCCAGCAGTTACAAGGCGGGGAGGGGCACCGGGGAGCTGTTTTTT,CASSYKAGRGTGELFF
many,TRBJ2-6,TRBV14,TRBD1,TGTGCCAGCAGCCCTCAGGGAGGACAGGGGGCTCGCTGGGCCAACGTCCTGACTTTC,CASSPQGGQGARWANVLTF
many,TRBJ2-7,TRBV11-2,TRBD1,TGTGCCAGCAGCTTAGTCCGTGCCGTTTCGCGCACAGGGGGCGGGTACGAGCAGTACTTC,CASSLVRAVSRTGGGYEQYF
few,TRBJ2-2,TRBV12-3/TRBV12-4,-,TGTGCCAGCAGTTTCGGCCGCAGGGGATACTTCACCGGGGAGCTGTTTTTT,CASSFGRRGYFTGELFF
many,TRBJ1-6,TRBV5-1,TRBD1,TGCGCCAGCAGCTGGGGACAGGGTGATTATAATTCACCCCTCCACTTT,CASSWGQGDYNSPLHF
many,TRBJ2-1,TRBV12-3/TRBV12-4,-,TGTGCCAGCAGTTTTTTCGGGGGCGCTTACAATGAGCAGTTCTTC,CASSFFGGAYNEQFF
many,TRBJ2-7,TRBV6-2/TRBV6-3,TRBD1,TGTGCCAGCACCGAACGAAAAACAGGGGGTTCCTCCTACGAGCAGTACTTC,CASTERKTGGSSYEQYF